This is a list of T cell receptor beta chains from one sample in a study of blood T cells in healthy people across ages. TCRdb independently ran MiXCR on the 5' RACE reads; one entry per CDR3 protein. Among hundreds of thousands of distinct CDR3 sequences listed, about three fifths were seen once. The material sequenced was blood. The receptors shown here come from a man aged 25-45 years in good health. Both conserved end residues are part of each CDR3.

V gene	J gene	CDR3 protein
TRBV12-3/TRBV12-4	TRBJ2-6	CASSYVNFAGANVLTF
TRBV18	TRBJ2-6	CASSPRTRTGANVLTF
TRBV20-1	-	CSAIPYEQYF
TRBV7-9	TRBJ1-2	CASSLLQGAYGYTF
TRBV5-6	TRBJ1-2	CASSPLDSPFSHYTF
TRBV6-5	TRBJ1-1	CASSSRPGQAGGAFF
TRBV6-5	TRBJ1-1	CASKDREEAFF
TRBV10-3	-	CAISESGQGLAQETQYF
TRBV20-1	TRBJ2-7	CSARREISGRGEQYF
TRBV12-3/TRBV12-4	TRBJ1-2	CASSFSTGDYGYTF
TRBV29-1	TRBJ2-3	CSVEPLRQSGTDTQYF
TRBV20-1	TRBJ2-1	CSASLGGGAKVNEQFF
TRBV20-1	TRBJ2-1	CSARGESEQFF
TRBV7-2	TRBJ2-7	CASSISGTEHYEQYF
TRBV29-1	TRBJ1-4	CSSWVANEKLFF
TRBV7-9	TRBJ1-6	CASRSGRGRSPLHF
TRBV11-2	TRBJ1-2	CASSLSGSSILLYGYTF
TRBV29-1	TRBJ2-3	CSVPTSGIGDTQYF
TRBV25-1	TRBJ2-3	CASRTSGSDTQYF
TRBV4-2	TRBJ2-7	CASSQAVRPREPYEQYF